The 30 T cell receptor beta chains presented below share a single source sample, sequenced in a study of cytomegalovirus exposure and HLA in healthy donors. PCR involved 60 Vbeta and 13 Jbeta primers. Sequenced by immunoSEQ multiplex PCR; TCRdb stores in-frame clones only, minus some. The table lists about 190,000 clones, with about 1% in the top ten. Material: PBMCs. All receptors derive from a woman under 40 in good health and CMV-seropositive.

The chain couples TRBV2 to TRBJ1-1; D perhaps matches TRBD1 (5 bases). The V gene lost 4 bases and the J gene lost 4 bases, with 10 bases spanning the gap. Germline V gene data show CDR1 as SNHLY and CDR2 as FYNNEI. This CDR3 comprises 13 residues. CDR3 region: CASSAGLGTEAFF. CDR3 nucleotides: TGTGCCAGCAGTGCAGGGTTGGGCACTGAAGCTTTCTTT.

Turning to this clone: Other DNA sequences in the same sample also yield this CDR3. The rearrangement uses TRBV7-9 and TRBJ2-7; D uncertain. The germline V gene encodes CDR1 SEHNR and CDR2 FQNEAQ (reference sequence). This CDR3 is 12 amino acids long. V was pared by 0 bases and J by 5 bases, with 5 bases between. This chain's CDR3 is CASSLAGHEQYF. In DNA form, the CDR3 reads TGTGCCAGCAGCTTAGCGGGCCACGAGCAGTACTTC. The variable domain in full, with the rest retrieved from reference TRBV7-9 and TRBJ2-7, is DTGVSQNPRHKITKRGQNVTFRCDPISEHNRLYWYRQTLGQGPEFLTYFQNEAQLEKSRLLSDRFSAERPKGSFSTLEIQRTEQGDSAMYLCASSLAGHEQYFGPGTRLTVT.

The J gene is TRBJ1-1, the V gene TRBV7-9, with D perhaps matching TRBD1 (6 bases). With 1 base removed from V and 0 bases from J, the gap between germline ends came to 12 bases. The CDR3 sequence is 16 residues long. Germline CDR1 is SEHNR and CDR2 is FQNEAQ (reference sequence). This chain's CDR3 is CASSLGTGQMNTEAFF. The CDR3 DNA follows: TGTGCCAGCAGCTTAGGAACGGGACAAATGAACACTGAAGCTTTCTTT.

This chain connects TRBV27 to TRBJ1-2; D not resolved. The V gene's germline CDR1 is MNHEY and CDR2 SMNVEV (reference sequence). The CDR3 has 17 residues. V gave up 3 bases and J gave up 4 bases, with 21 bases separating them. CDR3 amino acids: CASSLEGYNGLLYGYTF. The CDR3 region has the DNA TGTGCCAGCAGTTTGGAGGGATACAATGGGCTACTCTATGGCTACACCTTC.

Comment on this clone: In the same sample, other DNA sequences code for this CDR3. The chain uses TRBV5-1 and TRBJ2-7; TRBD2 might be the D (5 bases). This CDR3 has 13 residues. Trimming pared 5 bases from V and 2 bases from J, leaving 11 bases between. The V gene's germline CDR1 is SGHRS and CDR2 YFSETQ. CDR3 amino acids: CASSLDGTYEQYF. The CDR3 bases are TGCGCCAGCAGTCTGGACGGGACCTACGAGCAGTACTTC.

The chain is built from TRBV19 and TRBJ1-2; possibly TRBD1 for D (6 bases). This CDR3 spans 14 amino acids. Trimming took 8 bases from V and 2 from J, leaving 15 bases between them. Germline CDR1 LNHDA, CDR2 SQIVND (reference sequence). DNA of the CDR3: TGTGCCAGTGTGACAGGAGGAGGCAACTATGGCTACACCTTC. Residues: CASVTGGGNYGYTF. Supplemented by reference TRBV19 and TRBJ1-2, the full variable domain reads DGGITQSPKYLFRKEGQNVTLSCEQNLNHDAMYWYRQDPGQGLRLIYYSQIVNDFQKGDIAEGYSVSREKKESFPLTVTSAQKNPTAFYLCASVTGGGNYGYTFGSGTRLTVV.

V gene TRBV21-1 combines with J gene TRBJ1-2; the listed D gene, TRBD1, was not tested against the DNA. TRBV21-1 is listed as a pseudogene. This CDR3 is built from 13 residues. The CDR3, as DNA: TGTGCCAGCAGCAATGTGGGCAGCTATGGCTACACCTTC. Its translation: CASSNVGSYGYTF.

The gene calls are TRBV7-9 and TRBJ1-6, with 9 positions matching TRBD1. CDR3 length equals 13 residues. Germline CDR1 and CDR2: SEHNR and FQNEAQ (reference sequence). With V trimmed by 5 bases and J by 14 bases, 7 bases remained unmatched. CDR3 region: CASSPRTGATLHF. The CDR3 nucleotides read TGTGCCAGCAGCCCCCGGACAGGGGCAACCCTCCACTTT.

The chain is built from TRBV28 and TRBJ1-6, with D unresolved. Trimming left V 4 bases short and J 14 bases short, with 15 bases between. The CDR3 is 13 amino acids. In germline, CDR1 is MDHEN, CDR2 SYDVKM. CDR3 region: CASSSFKSGTLHF. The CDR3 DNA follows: TGTGCCAGCAGTTCCTTTAAGTCGGGAACCCTCCACTTT.

CDR3 in amino acids: CASSPTGFHEQYF. As DNA, the CDR3 is TGTGCCAGCAGTCCGACAGGGTTCCACGAGCAGTACTTC. This chain connects TRBV5-8 to TRBJ2-7; 7 bases map to TRBD1. This CDR3 contains 13 residues. V lost 5 bases to trimming and J lost 5 bases; unmatched junction nucleotides: 7. CDR1 SGHTS and CDR2 YDEGEE come from the germline V gene.

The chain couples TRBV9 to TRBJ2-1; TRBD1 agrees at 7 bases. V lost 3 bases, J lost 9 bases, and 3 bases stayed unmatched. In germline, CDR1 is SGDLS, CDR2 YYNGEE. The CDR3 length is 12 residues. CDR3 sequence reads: CASSGQGTEQFF. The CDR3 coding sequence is TGTGCCAGCAGCGGACAGGGAACTGAGCAGTTCTTC. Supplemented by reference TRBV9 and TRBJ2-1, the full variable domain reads DSGVTQTPKHLITATGQRVTLRCSPRSGDLSVYWYQQSLDQGLQFLIQYYNGEERAKGNILERFSAQQFPDLHSELNLSSLELGDSALYFCASSGQGTEQFFGPGTRLTVL.

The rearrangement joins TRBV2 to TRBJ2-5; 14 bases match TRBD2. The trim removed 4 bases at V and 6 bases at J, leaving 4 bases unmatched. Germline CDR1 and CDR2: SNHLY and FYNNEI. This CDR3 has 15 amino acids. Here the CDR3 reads CASSGGTSGSQTQYF. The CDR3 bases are TGTGCCAGCAGTGGCGGGACTAGCGGGAGCCAGACCCAGTACTTC.

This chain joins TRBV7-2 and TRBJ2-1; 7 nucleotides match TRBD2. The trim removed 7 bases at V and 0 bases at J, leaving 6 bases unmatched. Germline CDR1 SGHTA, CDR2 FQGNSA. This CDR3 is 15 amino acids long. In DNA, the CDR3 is TGTGCCAGCACCCCAGCGGGGAACTCCTACAATGAGCAGTTCTTC. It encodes CASTPAGNSYNEQFF.

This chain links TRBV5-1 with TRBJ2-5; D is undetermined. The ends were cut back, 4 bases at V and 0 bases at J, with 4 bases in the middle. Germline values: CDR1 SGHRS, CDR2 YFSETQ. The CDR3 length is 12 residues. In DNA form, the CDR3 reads TGCGCCAGCAGCCTCTACCAAGAGACCCAGTACTTC. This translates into CASSLYQETQYF.

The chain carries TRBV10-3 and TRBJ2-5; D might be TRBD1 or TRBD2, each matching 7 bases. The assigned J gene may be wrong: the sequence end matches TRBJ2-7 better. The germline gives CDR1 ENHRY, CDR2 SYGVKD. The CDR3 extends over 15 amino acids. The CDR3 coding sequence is TGTGCCATCAGTGGGGGAGGGGCAGGGGGCTACGAGCAGTACTTC. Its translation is CAISGGGAGGYEQYF.

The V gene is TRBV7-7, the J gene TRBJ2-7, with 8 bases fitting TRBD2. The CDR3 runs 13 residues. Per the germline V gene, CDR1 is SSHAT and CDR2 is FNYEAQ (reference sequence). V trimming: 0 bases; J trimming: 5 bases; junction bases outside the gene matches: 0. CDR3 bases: TGTGCCAGCAGCTTAGCTAGCGGGAACGAGCAGTACTTC. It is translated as CASSLASGNEQYF.

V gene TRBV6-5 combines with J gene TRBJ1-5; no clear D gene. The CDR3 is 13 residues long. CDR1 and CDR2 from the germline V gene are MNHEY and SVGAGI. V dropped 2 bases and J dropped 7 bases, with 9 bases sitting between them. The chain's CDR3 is CASSYTRGQPQHF. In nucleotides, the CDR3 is TGTGCCAGCAGTTACACGAGAGGACAGCCCCAGCATTTT.

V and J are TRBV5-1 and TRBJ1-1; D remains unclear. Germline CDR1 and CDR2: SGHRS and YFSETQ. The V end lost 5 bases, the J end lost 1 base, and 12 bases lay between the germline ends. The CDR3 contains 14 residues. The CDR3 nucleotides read TGCGCCAGCAGTTTAGCGTATGCGAACACTGAAGCTTTCTTT. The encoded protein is CASSLAYANTEAFF.

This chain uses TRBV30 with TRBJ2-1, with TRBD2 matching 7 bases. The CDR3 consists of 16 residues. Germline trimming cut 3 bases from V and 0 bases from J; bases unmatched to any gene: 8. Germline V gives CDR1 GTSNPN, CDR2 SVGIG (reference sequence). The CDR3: CAWSGRTSSSYNEQFF. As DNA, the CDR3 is TGTGCCTGGAGCGGACGGACTAGTAGCTCCTACAATGAGCAGTTCTTC.

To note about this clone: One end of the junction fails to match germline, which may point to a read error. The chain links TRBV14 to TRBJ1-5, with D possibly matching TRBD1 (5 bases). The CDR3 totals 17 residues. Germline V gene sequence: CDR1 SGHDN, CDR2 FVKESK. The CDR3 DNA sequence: TGTGCCAGCAGGCAAGGGTCCCCCCAGGGAATAGCTCAGCCCCAGCATTTT. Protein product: CASRQGSPQGIAQPQHF. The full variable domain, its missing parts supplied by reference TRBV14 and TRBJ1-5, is EAGVTQFPSHSVIEKGQTVTLRCDPISGHDNLYWYRRVMGKEIKFLLHFVKESKQDESGMPNNRFLAERTGGTYSTLKVQPAELEDSGVYFCASRQGSPQGIAQPQHFGDGTRLSIL.

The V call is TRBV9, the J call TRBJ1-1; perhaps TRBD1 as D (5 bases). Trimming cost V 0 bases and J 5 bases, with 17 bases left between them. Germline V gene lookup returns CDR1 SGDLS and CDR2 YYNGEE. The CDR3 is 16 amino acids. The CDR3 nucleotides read TGTGCCAGCAGCGTAGGGGCGGGACCGCGGCTAACTGAAGCTTTCTTT. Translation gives CASSVGAGPRLTEAFF.

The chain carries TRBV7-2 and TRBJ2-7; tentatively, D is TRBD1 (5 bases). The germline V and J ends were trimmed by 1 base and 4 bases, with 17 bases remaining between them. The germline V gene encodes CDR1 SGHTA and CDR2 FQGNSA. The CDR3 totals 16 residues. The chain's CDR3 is CASSLGATPGRYEQYF. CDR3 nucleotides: TGTGCCAGCAGCTTAGGGGCTACCCCAGGGCGTTACGAGCAGTACTTC.

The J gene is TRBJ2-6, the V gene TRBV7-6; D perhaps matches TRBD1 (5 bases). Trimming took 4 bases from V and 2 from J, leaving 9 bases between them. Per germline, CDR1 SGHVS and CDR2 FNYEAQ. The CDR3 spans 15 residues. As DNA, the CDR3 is TGTGCCAGCAGCTCCCCAGGGACTGGGGCCAACGTCCTGACTTTC. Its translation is CASSSPGTGANVLTF.

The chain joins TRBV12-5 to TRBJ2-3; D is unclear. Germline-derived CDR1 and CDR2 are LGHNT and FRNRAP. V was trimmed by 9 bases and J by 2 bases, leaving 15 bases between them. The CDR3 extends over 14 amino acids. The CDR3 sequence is CASSRSPFTDTQYF. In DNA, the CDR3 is TGTGCTAGCTCCCGCAGTCCCTTCACAGATACGCAGTATTTT.

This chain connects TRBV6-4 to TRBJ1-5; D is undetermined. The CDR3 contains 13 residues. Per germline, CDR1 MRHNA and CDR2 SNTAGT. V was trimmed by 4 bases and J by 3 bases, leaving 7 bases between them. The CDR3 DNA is TGTGCCAGCAGTGCACAGCTCAATCAGCCCCAGCATTTT. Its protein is CASSAQLNQPQHF.

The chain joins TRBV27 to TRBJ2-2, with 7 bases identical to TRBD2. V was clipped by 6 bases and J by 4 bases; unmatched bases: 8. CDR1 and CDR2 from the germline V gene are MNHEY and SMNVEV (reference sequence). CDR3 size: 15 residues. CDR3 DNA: TGTGCCAGCAGCTCCCGGGGGGACGGCACCGGGGAGCTGTTTTTT. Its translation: CASSSRGDGTGELFF.

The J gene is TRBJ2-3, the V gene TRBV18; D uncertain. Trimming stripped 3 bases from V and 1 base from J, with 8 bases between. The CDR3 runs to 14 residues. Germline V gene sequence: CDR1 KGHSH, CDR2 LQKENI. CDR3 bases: TGTGCCAGCTCACCTTGGCAGGGCACAGATACGCAGTATTTT. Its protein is CASSPWQGTDTQYF.

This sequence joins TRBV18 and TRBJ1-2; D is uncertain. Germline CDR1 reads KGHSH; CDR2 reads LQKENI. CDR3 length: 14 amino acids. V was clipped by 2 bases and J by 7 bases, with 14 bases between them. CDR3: CASSPISLEGGYTF. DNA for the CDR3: TGTGCCAGCTCACCAATTTCACTGGAGGGTGGCTACACCTTC.

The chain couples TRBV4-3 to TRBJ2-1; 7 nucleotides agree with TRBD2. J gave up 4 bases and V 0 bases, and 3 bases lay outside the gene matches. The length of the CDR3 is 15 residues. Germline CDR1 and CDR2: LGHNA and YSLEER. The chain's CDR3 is CASSQETSAYNEQFF. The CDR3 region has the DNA TGCGCCAGCAGCCAAGAAACTAGCGCTTACAATGAGCAGTTCTTC.

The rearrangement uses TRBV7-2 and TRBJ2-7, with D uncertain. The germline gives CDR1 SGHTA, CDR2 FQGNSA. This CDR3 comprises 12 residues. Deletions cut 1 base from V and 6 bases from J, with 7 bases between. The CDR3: CASSLGWAEQYF. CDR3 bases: TGTGCCAGCAGCTTAGGATGGGCCGAGCAGTACTTC.